The next 21 T cell receptor beta chains were all read from a single sample in a study of cytomegalovirus exposure and HLA in healthy donors. Generated by immunoSEQ multiplex PCR, the TCRdb table keeps only in-frame clones and is missing some. This table has 110,000 or so clones, roughly 83% appearing once. Sample: PBMCs. All receptors derive from a man aged 18 to 30 in good health and CMV-seronegative.

The chain carries TRBV6-6 and TRBJ2-7; D unresolved. The ends were cut back, 4 bases at V and 2 bases at J, with 18 bases in the middle. CDR3 size: 16 residues. Germline CDR1 is MNHNY and CDR2 is SVGAGI (reference sequence). In nucleotides, the CDR3 is TGTGCCAGCAGTTCCCTGGCAGCGCTGACCCCCTACGAGCAGTACTTC. It specifies CASSSLAALTPYEQYF.

The J gene is TRBJ1-1, the V gene TRBV5-1; tentative D call: TRBD1 (6 bases). The CDR3 contains 15 residues. CDR1 and CDR2 (germline): SGHRS, YFSETQ. V was trimmed by 4 bases and J by 3 bases, leaving 16 bases between them. The CDR3 nucleotides read TGCGCCAGCAGCCCGGGCGGACAGATTCACACTGAAGCTTTCTTT. Protein sequence: CASSPGGQIHTEAFF.

The chain joins TRBV6-1 to TRBJ1-6, with D possibly TRBD1 on 6 matching bases. V was shortened by 5 bases and J by 7 bases, with 12 bases between the two germline ends. CDR3 length equals 14 residues. Looked up from germline, CDR1 is MNHNS and CDR2 is SASEGT. The CDR3 sequence: CASSLAQGNSPLHF. CDR3 DNA: TGTGCCAGCAGTCTAGCACAGGGCAATTCACCCCTCCACTTT.

The V call is TRBV5-6, the J call TRBJ2-7, with TRBD1 matching 9 bases. J was trimmed by 1 base and V by 1 base; bases with no gene match: 6. Germline V CDR1 and CDR2: SGHDT, YYEEEE. The CDR3 sequence is 16 residues long. For the CDR3, the DNA is TGTGCCAGCAGCTTGTCTTTCGGACAGGGGTCCTACGAGCAGTACTTC. It codes for CASSLSFGQGSYEQYF.

The chain employs TRBV27 and TRBJ2-7; D not certain. The CDR3 is 14 residues long. Germline CDR1 and CDR2: MNHEY and SMNVEV (reference sequence). With 0 bases removed from V and 0 bases from J, the gap between germline ends came to 6 bases. The chain's CDR3 is CASSLSRLSYEQYF. CDR3 nucleotide sequence: TGTGCCAGCAGTTTATCGCGGCTCTCCTACGAGCAGTACTTC.

The genes are TRBV5-1 and TRBJ2-7; a weak D match, TRBD2 (5 bases). CDR1 is SGHRS and CDR2 is YFSETQ in the germline V gene. V lost 2 bases and J lost 3, with 12 bases in between. The CDR3 runs 14 residues. The CDR3 bases are TGCGCCAGCAGCTTTGGAGGCAGCGTCTACGAGCAGTACTTC. Protein product: CASSFGGSVYEQYF.

The rearrangement uses TRBV5-1 and TRBJ2-7, with TRBD1 matching over 8 bases. The germline gives CDR1 SGHRS, CDR2 YFSETQ. This CDR3 has 15 amino acids. Trimming at V came to 0 bases and at J to 5 bases, leaving 7 bases not matched to a gene. CDR3 amino acids: CASSLGQGFSNEQYF. In nucleotides, the CDR3 is TGCGCCAGCAGCTTGGGACAGGGGTTTAGCAACGAGCAGTACTTC.

The chain links TRBV6-5 to TRBJ1-2; the D gene is possibly TRBD1 (5 bases). Trimming took off 2 bases at V and 4 bases at J, with 5 bases between the two ends. CDR1 and CDR2 from the germline V gene are MNHEY and SVGAGI. The CDR3 runs 12 residues. The CDR3 DNA sequence: TGTGCCAGCAGTTACGGGGCCTATGGCTACACCTTC. It translates to CASSYGAYGYTF.

V gene TRBV6-6 combines with J gene TRBJ2-7; D uncertain. The CDR3 runs 12 residues. Germline-derived CDR1 and CDR2 are MNHNY and SVGAGI (reference sequence). V lost 5 bases to trimming and J lost 0 bases, with 5 bases between them. CDR3 amino acids: CASSEVSYEQYF. The CDR3 DNA reads TGTGCCAGCAGTGAGGTCTCCTACGAGCAGTACTTC.

The J gene is TRBJ1-5, the V gene TRBV1. TRBV1 is described as a pseudogene. This CDR3 is 16 amino acids long. As DNA, the CDR3 is TGCACCAGCAGCCAACTCTCCGGGACTGGGAATCAGCCCCAGCATTTT. Its protein is CTSSQLSGTGNQPQHF.

The rearrangement links TRBV10-3 to TRBJ2-7, with D possibly matching TRBD2 (6 bases). CDR1 and CDR2 from the germline V gene are ENHRY and SYGVKD. With 2 bases removed from V and 1 base from J, the gap between germline ends came to 12 bases. CDR3 length: 15 amino acids. The CDR3 coding sequence is TGTGCCATCAGTGAGCAGGATGCGGGATCCTACGAGCAGTACTTC. It translates to CAISEQDAGSYEQYF.

The chain links TRBV27 to TRBJ2-7; 9 bases agree with TRBD1. Germline-derived CDR1 and CDR2 are MNHEY and SMNVEV (reference sequence). The CDR3 loop spans 15 amino acids. Trimming cost V 5 bases and J 6 bases; bases outside gene matches: 11. CDR3 sequence: CASSGSGQGMAEQYF. The CDR3 DNA reads TGTGCCAGCAGTGGGTCAGGACAGGGGATGGCCGAGCAGTACTTC.

The rearrangement links TRBV27 to TRBJ2-7, with 8 bases that match TRBD2. CDR3 length: 16 amino acids. Germline V gene data show CDR1 as MNHEY and CDR2 as SMNVEV (reference sequence). Trimming took 6 bases from V and 4 from J; bases not matched to a gene: 14. CDR3 sequence (DNA): TGTGCCAGCAGCCTGACATTAGCGGGAACGCGATACGAGCAGTACTTC. Translation gives CASSLTLAGTRYEQYF.

The rearrangement uses TRBV11-2 and TRBJ1-1; D not certain. This CDR3 is built from 13 residues. V was trimmed by 4 bases and J by 1 base, leaving 7 bases between them. Germline-derived CDR1 and CDR2 are SGHAT and FQNNGV. The CDR3 reads CASSSTENTEAFF. The DNA of the CDR3 is TGTGCCAGCAGCTCCACAGAGAACACTGAAGCTTTCTTT.

This rearrangement joins TRBV5-1 to TRBJ2-5; D gene ambiguous. The CDR3 covers 13 residues. The ends were cut back, 4 bases at V and 4 bases at J, with 11 bases in the middle. Germline CDR1 is SGHRS and CDR2 is YFSETQ. The CDR3 coding sequence is TGCGCCAGCAGCCCCCTTACGGGAGAGACCCAGTACTTC. Protein sequence: CASSPLTGETQYF.

This clone turned up a few times. The rearrangement uses TRBV12-5 and TRBJ1-5, with D unresolved. The CDR3 contains 11 residues. Germline values: CDR1 LGHNT, CDR2 FRNRAP. Trimming removed 5 bases at V and 5 bases at J, with 4 bases between. The chain's CDR3 is CASGQYQPQHF. The CDR3 bases are TGTGCTAGTGGTCAGTATCAGCCCCAGCATTTT.

The chain employs TRBV6-1 and TRBJ2-1; 14 bases align to TRBD2. The V gene end was trimmed by 4 bases and the J gene end by 7 bases; junction bases not matched to a gene: 3. Germline V gene lookup returns CDR1 MNHNS and CDR2 SASEGT. The CDR3 covers 15 residues. CDR3 amino acids: CASSVRTSGRNEQFF. The CDR3 DNA sequence: TGTGCCAGCAGTGTGCGGACTAGCGGGAGGAATGAGCAGTTCTTC.

This clone was recorded once. The chain has TRBV30 and TRBJ2-1; 7 bases agree with TRBD1. V lost 2 bases and J lost 4; bases outside the gene matches: 2. Germline assignment: CDR1 GTSNPN and CDR2 SVGIG (reference sequence). The CDR3 has 13 residues. This CDR3 reads CAWSPGGYNEQFF. CDR3 DNA: TGTGCCTGGAGTCCAGGGGGATACAATGAGCAGTTCTTC.

For the CDR3, the DNA is TGCGCCAGCAGCGAAGGGGTAGCTGGAAACACCATATATTTT. Its translation: CASSEGVAGNTIYF. This chain joins TRBV5-1 and TRBJ1-3; tentatively, D is TRBD1 (5 bases). This CDR3 has 14 amino acids. Germline V gene sequence: CDR1 SGHRS, CDR2 YFSETQ. With 4 bases removed from V and 2 bases from J, the gap between germline ends came to 10 bases.

The chain has TRBV6-6 and TRBJ2-2; TRBD2 agrees at 11 bases. With 6 bases clipped from V and 4 bases from J, the junction kept 4 bases outside the gene matches. The CDR3 spans 15 residues. The V gene's germline CDR1 is MNHNY and CDR2 SVGAGI (reference sequence). CDR3 protein: CASRGTSGGTGELFF. Here the CDR3 DNA reads TGTGCCAGCAGGGGGACTAGCGGCGGCACCGGGGAGCTGTTTTTT.

The V gene is TRBV5-1, the J gene TRBJ1-2, with 8 positions matching TRBD1. Germline V CDR1 and CDR2: SGHRS, YFSETQ. J was trimmed by 5 bases and V by 3 bases; bases with no gene match: 6. The CDR3 sequence is 14 residues long. For the CDR3, the DNA is TGCGCCAGCAGCTCACCGGGACAGGTATATGGCTACACCTTC. The encoded protein is CASSSPGQVYGYTF.